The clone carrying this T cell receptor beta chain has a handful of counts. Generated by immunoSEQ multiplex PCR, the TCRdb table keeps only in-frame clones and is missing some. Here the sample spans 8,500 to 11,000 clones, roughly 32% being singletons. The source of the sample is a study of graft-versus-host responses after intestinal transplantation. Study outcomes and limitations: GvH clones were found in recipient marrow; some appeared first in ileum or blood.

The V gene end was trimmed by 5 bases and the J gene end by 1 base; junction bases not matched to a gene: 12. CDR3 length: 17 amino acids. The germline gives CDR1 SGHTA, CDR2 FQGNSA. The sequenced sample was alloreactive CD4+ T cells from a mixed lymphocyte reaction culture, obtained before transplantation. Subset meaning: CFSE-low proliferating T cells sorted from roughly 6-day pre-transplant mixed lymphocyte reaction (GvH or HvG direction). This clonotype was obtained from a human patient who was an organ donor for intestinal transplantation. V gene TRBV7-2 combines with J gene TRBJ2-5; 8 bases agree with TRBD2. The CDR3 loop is CASSPSSSGGGQETQYF. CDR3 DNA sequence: TGTGCCAGCAGCCCCTCGTCAAGCGGGGGAGGCCAAGAGACCCAGTACTTC.